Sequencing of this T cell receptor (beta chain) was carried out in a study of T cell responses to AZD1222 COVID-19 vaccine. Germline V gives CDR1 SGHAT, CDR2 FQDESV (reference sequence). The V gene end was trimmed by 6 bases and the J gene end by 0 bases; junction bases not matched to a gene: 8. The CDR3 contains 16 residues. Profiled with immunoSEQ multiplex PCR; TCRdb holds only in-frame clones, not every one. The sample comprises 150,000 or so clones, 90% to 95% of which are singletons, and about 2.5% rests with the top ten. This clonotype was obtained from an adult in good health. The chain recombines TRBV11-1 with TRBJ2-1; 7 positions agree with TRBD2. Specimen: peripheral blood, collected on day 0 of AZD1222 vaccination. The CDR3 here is CASRYSKRDSYNEQFF. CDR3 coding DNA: TGTGCCAGCAGATATTCCAAGCGGGACTCCTACAATGAGCAGTTCTTC.